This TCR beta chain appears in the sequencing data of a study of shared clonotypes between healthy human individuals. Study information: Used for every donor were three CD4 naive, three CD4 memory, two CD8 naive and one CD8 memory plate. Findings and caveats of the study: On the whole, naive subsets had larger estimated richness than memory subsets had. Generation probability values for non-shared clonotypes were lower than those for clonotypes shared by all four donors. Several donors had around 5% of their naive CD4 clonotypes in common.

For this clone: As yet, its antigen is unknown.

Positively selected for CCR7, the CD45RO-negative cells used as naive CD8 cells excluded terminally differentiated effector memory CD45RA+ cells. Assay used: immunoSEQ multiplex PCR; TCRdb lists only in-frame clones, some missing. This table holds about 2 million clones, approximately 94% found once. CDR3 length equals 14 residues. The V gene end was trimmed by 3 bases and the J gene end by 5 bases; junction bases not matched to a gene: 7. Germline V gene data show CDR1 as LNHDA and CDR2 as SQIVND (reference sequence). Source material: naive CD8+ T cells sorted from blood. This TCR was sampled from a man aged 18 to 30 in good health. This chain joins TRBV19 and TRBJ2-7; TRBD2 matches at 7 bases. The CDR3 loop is CASSMAGEGDEQYF. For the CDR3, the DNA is TGTGCCAGTAGTATGGCGGGAGAAGGGGACGAGCAGTACTTC.